Following are 2 T cell receptor beta chains from one sample sequenced in a study of T cells of healthy individuals. TCRdb ran MiXCR on the 5' RACE reads and lists one entry per CDR3 protein. The profile shows 55,000 to 65,000 distinct CDR3 sequences, roughly 15% of them singletons. Every receptor here comes from a human donor in good health.

The J gene is TRBJ1-1, the V gene TRBV29-1, with a weak D call TRBD1 (6 bases). Deletions cut 6 bases from V and 8 bases from J, with 13 bases between. The CDR3 loop spans 11 amino acids. From germline, CDR1 is SQVTM and CDR2 ANQGSEA. CDR3 region: CSVAIDREAFF. CDR3 bases: TGCAGCGTAGCCATAGACAGGGAAGCTTTCTTT.

This chain connects TRBV5-1 to TRBJ2-1, with 8 positions matching TRBD1. CDR3 length: 14 amino acids. Germline CDR1 reads SGHRS; CDR2 reads YFSETQ. V was clipped by 2 bases and J by 4 bases; unmatched bases: 2. The CDR3 bases are TGCGCCAGCAGCTTAACAGGGGGATACAATGAGCAGTTCTTC. As protein: CASSLTGGYNEQFF.